This section outlines one TCR beta chain sequence together with its context. The CDR3 spans 15 residues. Trimming cost V 3 bases and J 1 base, with 9 bases left between them. Looked up from germline, CDR1 is LGHDT and CDR2 is YNNKEL (reference sequence). Authors' processing steps: Reference gene primer amplification gave estimated nucleated cell counts. Assay used: immunoSEQ multiplex PCR; TCRdb lists only in-frame clones, some missing. The V and J calls and clone size come from that table; D and trimming were worked out from the DNA. The data hold approximately 300,000 clones, with about nine tenths observed a single time. Ages ranged from roughly 18 to 100 years, with residence in approximately 23 US areas. Cohort 3 donors counted as recovered after two negative PCRs, clearance, or resolved symptoms. This sample was included in a study of blood T cell repertoires in COVID-19. Across the study: Acute and convalescent COVID-19 samples came from the United States, Italy and Spain.

This rearrangement joins TRBV3-1 (or the pseudogene TRBV3-2) to TRBJ2-2; possible D gene TRBD2, 5 bases. The sequence derives from a man aged 25-40 years who had recovered from COVID-19. The sequenced sample consisted of PBMCs or T cells enriched from blood (not recorded which). The CDR3 protein is CASSHRGVNTGELFF. CDR3 nucleotide sequence: TGTGCCAGCAGCCATCGGGGAGTGAACACCGGGGAGCTGTTTTTT.